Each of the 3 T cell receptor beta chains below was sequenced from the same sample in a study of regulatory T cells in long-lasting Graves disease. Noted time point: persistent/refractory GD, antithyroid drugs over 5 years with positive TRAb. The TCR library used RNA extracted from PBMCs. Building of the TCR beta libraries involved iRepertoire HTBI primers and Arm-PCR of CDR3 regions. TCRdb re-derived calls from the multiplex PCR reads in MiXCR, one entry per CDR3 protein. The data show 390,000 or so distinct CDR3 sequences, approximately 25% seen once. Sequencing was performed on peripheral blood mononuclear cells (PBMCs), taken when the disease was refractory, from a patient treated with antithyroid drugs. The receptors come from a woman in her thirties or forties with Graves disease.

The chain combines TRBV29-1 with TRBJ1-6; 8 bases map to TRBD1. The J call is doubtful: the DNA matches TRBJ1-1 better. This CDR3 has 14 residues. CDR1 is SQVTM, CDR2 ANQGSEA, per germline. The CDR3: CSVEGARDRREAFF. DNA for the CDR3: TGCAGCGTTGAAGGGGCCCGGGACAGGCGTGAAGCTTTCTTT.

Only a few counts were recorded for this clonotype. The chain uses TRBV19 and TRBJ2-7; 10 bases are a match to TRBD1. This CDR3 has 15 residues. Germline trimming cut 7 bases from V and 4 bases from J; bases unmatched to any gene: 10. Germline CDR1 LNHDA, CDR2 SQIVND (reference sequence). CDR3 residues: CASTGGDRGPYEQYF. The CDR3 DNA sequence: TGTGCCAGTACCGGAGGGGACAGGGGTCCGTACGAGCAGTACTTC.

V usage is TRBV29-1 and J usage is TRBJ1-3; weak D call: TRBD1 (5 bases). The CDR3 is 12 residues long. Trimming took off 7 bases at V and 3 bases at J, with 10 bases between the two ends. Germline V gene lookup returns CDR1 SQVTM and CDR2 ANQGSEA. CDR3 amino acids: CSARVNGNTIYF. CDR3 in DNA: TGCAGCGCCAGGGTTAATGGAAACACCATATATTTT.